This entry lists 27 T cell receptor beta chains sequenced from one sample in a study of blood T cell repertoires in COVID-19. Using immunoSEQ multiplex PCR, the repertoire was profiled, and TCRdb retains in-frame clones only, with some absent. The sample lists about 120,000 clones; roughly 87% were seen once. Sequencing input: peripheral blood. The receptors come from a woman of 80 years or more with acute or convalescent COVID-19.

The CDR3 loop reads CASSLGGSWGYQETQYF. The CDR3 bases are TGTGCCAGCAGCTTAGGCGGGAGTTGGGGTTACCAAGAGACCCAGTACTTC. V gene TRBV7-2 combines with J gene TRBJ2-5, with 7 bases lining up with TRBD2. CDR3 length equals 17 residues. J gave up 0 bases and V 1 base, and 8 bases lay outside the gene matches. Germline loops: CDR1 SGHTA, CDR2 FQGNSA.

The rearrangement links TRBV10-3 to TRBJ1-2; weak D call: TRBD1 (5 bases). This CDR3 is 14 amino acids long. Germline CDR1 and CDR2: ENHRY and SYGVKD. The V end lost 2 bases, the J end lost 0 bases, and 7 bases lay between the germline ends. The CDR3 DNA reads as TGTGCCATCAGTGAGGCGGGGGCTAACTATGGCTACACCTTC. This encodes CAISEAGANYGYTF.

V is TRBV12-3 or TRBV12-4 and J is TRBJ1-5; D call uncertain. The CDR3 is made up of 12 amino acids. The V gene lost 1 base and the J gene lost 7 bases, with 5 bases spanning the gap. The CDR3 is CASSLVGQPQHF. Here the CDR3 DNA reads TGTGCCAGCAGTTTAGTTGGCCAGCCCCAGCATTTT.

CDR3 DNA: TGTGCCATCAGTGGACAGATGAACACTGAAGCTTTCTTT. Amino acids: CAISGQMNTEAFF. The chain carries TRBV10-3 and TRBJ1-1, with a tentative D call TRBD1 (5 bases). Germline CDR1 reads ENHRY; CDR2 reads SYGVKD. The V end lost 4 bases, the J end lost 0 bases, and 6 bases lay between the germline ends. The CDR3 covers 13 residues.

The rearrangement joins TRBV7-2 to TRBJ1-6; unclear D gene. Trimming stripped 5 bases from V and 9 bases from J, with 14 bases between. CDR1 is SGHTA and CDR2 is FQGNSA in the germline V gene. The CDR3 has 14 residues. The CDR3 here is CASSPGLTGSPLHF. The CDR3 coding sequence is TGTGCCAGCAGCCCCGGACTTACGGGTTCACCCCTCCACTTT.

The chain is built from TRBV12-3 or TRBV12-4 and TRBJ1-2; D is undetermined. V lost 6 bases, J lost 4 bases, and 12 bases lay in between. This CDR3 has 13 residues. The CDR3 bases are TGTGCCAGCAGCCCCGGGAGGTCCTATGGCTACACCTTC. It yields the protein CASSPGRSYGYTF.

Here the CDR3 DNA reads TGTGCCAGCAGCTCCGGACAGGGGGCGGATGGCTACACCTTC. Translating it yields CASSSGQGADGYTF. The rearrangement links TRBV7-9 to TRBJ1-2; 11 bases match TRBD1. Germline loops: CDR1 SEHNR, CDR2 FQNEAQ (reference sequence). Trimming at V came to 4 bases and at J to 6 bases, leaving 4 bases not matched to a gene. CDR3 length: 14 residues.

This clone has only a few counts. The rearrangement joins TRBV7-2 to TRBJ1-1; D is unresolved. V was clipped by 3 bases and J by 1 base, with 9 bases between them. The CDR3 sequence is 14 residues long. Germline V CDR1 and CDR2: SGHTA, FQGNSA. The CDR3 loop is CASSFLTENTEAFF. The DNA for the CDR3 is TGTGCCAGCAGCTTTCTAACTGAGAACACTGAAGCTTTCTTT.

The chain links TRBV3-1 (or the pseudogene TRBV3-2) to TRBJ2-7; 9 bases align to TRBD1. The CDR3 length is 13 residues. V trimming: 4 bases; J trimming: 4 bases; junction bases outside the gene matches: 2. CDR1 is LGHDT, CDR2 YNNKEL, per germline (reference sequence). This chain's CDR3 is CASSRDRGYEQYF. The CDR3 coding sequence is TGTGCCAGCAGCCGAGACAGGGGGTACGAGCAGTACTTC.

V is TRBV18 and J is TRBJ1-1, with a tentative D call TRBD1 (6 bases). This CDR3 comprises 16 residues. Germline CDR1 reads KGHSH; CDR2 reads LQKENI. Trimming removed 3 bases from V and 0 bases from J, with 14 bases in between. The CDR3 sequence is CASSPNGQLLNTEAFF. As DNA, the CDR3 is TGTGCCAGCTCACCCAATGGACAGCTACTGAACACTGAAGCTTTCTTT.

This chain uses TRBV20-1 with TRBJ1-2, with 7 bases fitting TRBD1. Germline V lookup: CDR1 DFQATT, CDR2 SNEGSKA (reference sequence). The CDR3 totals 12 residues. The junction had 6 bases not matched to a gene; V was cut back by 3 bases and J by 8 bases. The chain's CDR3 is CSASFDRDGYTF. The CDR3 DNA reads as TGCAGTGCTAGTTTTGACAGGGACGGCTACACCTTC.

The chain combines TRBV12-3 or TRBV12-4 with TRBJ1-1, with a tentative D call TRBD1 (5 bases). This CDR3 is built from 12 residues. V shed 5 bases and J shed 6 bases, with 10 bases lying between them. CDR3 sequence (DNA): TGTGCCAGCAGTCGGGACTTCTCTGAAGCTTTCTTT. Translation gives CASSRDFSEAFF.

The chain recombines TRBV5-1 with TRBJ1-6, with 10 bases lining up with TRBD1. V gave up 4 bases and J gave up 9 bases; unmatched junction bases: 4. Germline CDR1 is SGHRS and CDR2 is YFSETQ. The CDR3 consists of 14 residues. The DNA for the CDR3 is TGCGCCAGCAGCCCAGGGACAGGGGCTTCACCCCTCCACTTT. Residues: CASSPGTGASPLHF.

This rearrangement joins TRBV19 to TRBJ1-4; D not certain. Trimming left V 5 bases short and J 0 bases short, with 31 bases between. This CDR3 contains 22 residues. Germline CDR1 LNHDA, CDR2 SQIVND (reference sequence). CDR3: CASSRQGGLNTHDRATNEKLFF. The CDR3 coding sequence is TGTGCCAGTAGTCGCCAAGGCGGACTAAACACACACGACCGTGCAACTAATGAAAAACTGTTTTTT.

The chain joins TRBV2 to TRBJ1-2; the match to TRBD1 covers 9 bases. The CDR3 has 14 amino acids. V shed 7 bases and J 8 bases; nucleotides not matched to a gene: 11. Germline V CDR1 and CDR2: SNHLY, FYNNEI. As DNA, the CDR3 is TGTGCCAGCATCTTTCAACAGGGGGCGCAAGGCTACACCTTC. Protein: CASIFQQGAQGYTF.

The chain employs TRBV6-5 and TRBJ1-1; the D is unclear. CDR1 and CDR2 (germline): MNHEY, SVGAGI. Trimming pared 4 bases from V and 5 bases from J, leaving 8 bases between. The CDR3 covers 12 residues. DNA for the CDR3: TGTGCCAGCAGTTCCCCGGGTACTGAAGCTTTCTTT. This gives the protein CASSSPGTEAFF.

The V call is TRBV11-1, the J call TRBJ1-1; D perhaps matches TRBD1 (6 bases). V lost 5 bases and J lost 1, with 11 bases in between. Germline CDR1 and CDR2: SGHAT and FQDESV (reference sequence). CDR3 length: 14 amino acids. The CDR3 region is CASSLGQQNTEAFF. The CDR3 DNA follows: TGTGCCAGCAGCCTCGGACAGCAGAACACTGAAGCTTTCTTT.

The chain employs TRBV5-4 and TRBJ1-2, with TRBD1 matching over 7 bases. CDR3 length: 14 residues. Trimming removed 1 base from V and 4 bases from J; junction bases left unmatched: 4. Germline CDR1 is SGHNT and CDR2 is YYREEE (reference sequence). The CDR3 spells CASSLRGGRYGYTF. CDR3 in DNA: TGTGCCAGCAGCTTGAGAGGGGGCCGCTATGGCTACACCTTC. The full variable domain, completed using reference TRBV5-4 and TRBJ1-2, is ETGVTQSPTHLIKTRGQQVTLRCSSQSGHNTVSWYQQALGQGPQFIFQYYREEENGRGNFPPRFSGLQFPNYSSELNVNALELDDSALYLCASSLRGGRYGYTFGSGTRLTVV.

In its sample, this clone was seen a few times. The J gene is TRBJ1-2, the V gene TRBV4-1; 10 bases line up with TRBD1. Germline V gives CDR1 MGHRA, CDR2 YSYEKL. This CDR3 is built from 16 residues. J gave up 5 bases and V 5 bases, and 11 bases lay outside the gene matches. CDR3 region: CASSNPGTGAGYGYTF. The DNA for the CDR3 is TGCGCCAGCAGCAACCCCGGGACAGGGGCAGGGTATGGCTACACCTTC.

This sequence joins TRBV18 and TRBJ1-2, with a weak D call TRBD1 (6 bases). Germline V CDR1 and CDR2: KGHSH, LQKENI. V was clipped by 5 bases and J by 6 bases, with 16 bases between them. CDR3 length: 14 amino acids. CDR3 bases: TGTGCCAGCTCAACCACGGACAGCAAGAATGGCTACACCTTC. Translation: CASSTTDSKNGYTF.

The chain uses TRBV28 and TRBJ1-3; D gene unclear. The V gene lost 2 bases and the J gene lost 0 bases, with 14 bases spanning the gap. This CDR3 is built from 17 residues. Germline CDR1 MDHEN, CDR2 SYDVKM. The DNA of the CDR3 is TGTGCCAGCAGTTTAGTGGGCATGACACTCTCTGGAAACACCATATATTTT. Translated: CASSLVGMTLSGNTIYF.

This clone was counted a single time. The chain is built from TRBV15 and TRBJ1-4; D remains ambiguous. The CDR3 is 18 amino acids. CDR1 LNHNV and CDR2 YYDKDF come from the germline V gene (reference sequence). V lost 6 bases and J 0 bases, leaving 20 bases between the germline ends. The CDR3 DNA reads as TGTGCCACCAGAAGTTCCCTCGTGTTAAGCTCAACTAATGAAAAACTGTTTTTT. It codes for CATRSSLVLSSTNEKLFF.

This chain connects TRBV28 to TRBJ1-2; 7 bases are shared with TRBD1. Germline-derived CDR1 and CDR2 are MDHEN and SYDVKM. The CDR3 runs to 13 residues. The V and J ends lost 4 bases and 6 bases, in that order; junction bases with no gene match: 5. The CDR3 DNA is TGTGCCAGCAGTTCTACAGGGGTGAATGGCTACACCTTC. Protein sequence: CASSSTGVNGYTF.

The J gene is TRBJ2-3, the V gene TRBV4-3; 7 nucleotides match TRBD1. This CDR3 has 17 residues. CDR1 LGHNA and CDR2 YSLEER come from the germline V gene. V dropped 4 bases and J dropped 4; count of bases not matched to a gene: 14. The CDR3, as DNA: TGCGCCAGCAGCCGCAGAGGGACAGCGGACGTGTCAGATACGCAGTATTTT. It translates to CASSRRGTADVSDTQYF.

This chain uses TRBV27 with TRBJ1-2, with 7 bases matching TRBD1. This CDR3 is 16 amino acids long. Unmatched junction bases numbered 12, after V lost 6 bases and J lost 2 bases. Germline V gene sequence: CDR1 MNHEY, CDR2 SMNVEV (reference sequence). For the CDR3, the DNA is TGTGCCAGCAGCACGCGGGGGGGACAGTGGAACTATGGCTACACCTTC. It is translated as CASSTRGGQWNYGYTF.

The V call is TRBV6-1, the J call TRBJ2-7, with D unresolved. The CDR3 has 12 amino acids. Germline values: CDR1 MNHNS, CDR2 SASEGT. V dropped 3 bases and J dropped 3 bases, with 6 bases sitting between them. In DNA, the CDR3 is TGTGCCAGCAGTGAGGCACGCTACGAGCAGTACGTC. It specifies CASSEARYEQYV.

In this sample, this clone turned up a few times. This chain connects TRBV4-3 to TRBJ1-1; TRBD1 agrees at 9 bases. The germline gives CDR1 LGHNA, CDR2 YSLEER. CDR3 length: 14 residues. The ends lost 3 bases at V and 3 bases at J; junction bases unmatched: 2. CDR3 protein: CASSHRTGDTEAFF. CDR3 nucleotides: TGCGCCAGCAGCCACAGGACAGGGGACACTGAAGCTTTCTTT.